This section outlines one T cell receptor (beta chain) sequence together with its context. The data derive from a study of blood T cell repertoires in COVID-19. The method was immunoSEQ multiplex PCR; TCRdb's version includes in-frame clones alone and lacks a portion of them. Of roughly 47,000 clones listed, around nine tenths are singletons. J was trimmed by 5 bases and V by 8 bases; bases with no gene match: 3. CDR3 length equals 13 residues. Germline loops: CDR1 SNHLY, CDR2 FYNNEI. This receptor was taken from a man between 45 and 60 years old with acute or convalescent COVID-19. The sequenced sample was peripheral blood. J is TRBJ1-4 and V is TRBV2; 9 nucleotides align to TRBD1. CDR3 in amino acids: CASSGTGNEKLFF. In nucleotides, the CDR3 is TGTGCCAGCTCCGGGACAGGGAATGAAAAACTGTTTTTT.